Listed here are 16 T cell receptor beta chains from one sample, sequenced in a study of identical twins (dated by TCRdb to the mid-2010s). Library construction relied on 5' RACE. The sequencer was an Illumina HiSeq 2000. In TCRdb, the public reads were trimmed at Q25 with fastp and aligned with MiXCR, with productive beta chains retained. CDR3 protein sequences are deduplicated, and each keeps its most common genes and DNA. The sample table records 210,000 or so distinct CDR3 sequences; 7.5% of these occur just once. Less than 2% of the sample is taken by the ten largest. The same sample was also studied in work on yellow fever vaccine responses in identical twins.

The sample was memory (CD45RO+) T cells sorted from blood. The sample's cell subset or site, from its label and the paper: CD45RO+ enriched T cells. These receptors were collected from a woman aged 18 to 35 in good health.

V and J are TRBV11-2 and TRBJ2-7, with unresolved D. CDR3 size: 14 residues. Germline V gene lookup returns CDR1 SGHAT and CDR2 FQNNGV. Trimming removed 1 base at V and 3 bases at J, with 10 bases between. CDR3 protein: CASSLGSTNYEQYF. Written as DNA, the CDR3 is TGTGCCAGCAGCTTAGGGTCAACCAACTACGAGCAGTACTTC. The full variable domain, with the rest looked up from reference TRBV11-2 and TRBJ2-7, is EAGVAQSPRYKIIEKRQSVAFWCNPISGHATLYWYQQILGQGPKLLIQFQNNGVVDDSQLPKDRFSAERLKGVDSTLKIQPAKLEDSAVYLCASSLGSTNYEQYFGPGTRLTVT.

The rearrangement uses TRBV28 and TRBJ2-1; 9 bases match TRBD2. With V trimmed by 8 bases and J by 7 bases, 12 bases remained unmatched. This CDR3 is 15 amino acids long. From germline, CDR1 is MDHEN and CDR2 SYDVKM. The CDR3 spells CASFKRRGGQNEQFF. In nucleotides, the CDR3 is TGTGCCAGCTTTAAGAGGCGGGGGGGACAAAATGAGCAGTTCTTC.

This clonotype was picked up many times. The rearrangement links TRBV7-2 to TRBJ2-7, with TRBD1 matching over 7 bases. From germline, CDR1 is SGHTA and CDR2 FQGNSA. This CDR3 is 15 amino acids long. Trimming removed 3 bases from V and 6 bases from J; junction bases left unmatched: 11. CDR3 DNA: TGTGCCAGCAGCTTGATACAGGGGTTCCGACGCGAGCAGTACTTC. Its translation is CASSLIQGFRREQYF.

A few counts support this clonotype. This chain connects TRBV4-2 to TRBJ1-2; a possible D gene is TRBD1 (6 bases). With 2 bases removed from V and 4 bases from J, the gap between germline ends came to 11 bases. Germline V gene lookup returns CDR1 LGHNA and CDR2 YNFKEQ. The CDR3 extends over 14 amino acids. CDR3 in amino acids: CASSQLDSTYGYTF. Here the CDR3 DNA reads TGTGCCAGCAGCCAACTGGACAGCACCTATGGCTACACCTTC.

The chain couples TRBV7-2 to TRBJ2-1, with unresolved D. Germline lookup yields CDR1 SGHTA and CDR2 FQGNSA. The V end was cut by 0 bases, the J end by 0 bases, with 3 bases between. This CDR3 is 14 amino acids long. CDR3: CASSLAVSYNEQFF. CDR3 coding DNA: TGTGCCAGCAGCTTAGCGGTCTCCTACAATGAGCAGTTCTTC.

This clonotype was detected ten times or more. This chain connects TRBV6-2 or TRBV6-3 to TRBJ2-5, with a tentative D call TRBD2 (6 bases). Germline CDR1 and CDR2: MNHEY and SVGEGT. V was shortened by 2 bases and J by 2 bases, with 21 bases between the two germline ends. CDR3 length: 18 residues. Here the CDR3 reads CASSYPSISDYAQETQYF. In nucleotides, the CDR3 is TGTGCCAGCAGTTACCCCTCCATATCGGACTACGCACAAGAGACCCAGTACTTC.

This clonotype has a count of ten or more. The J gene is TRBJ2-1, the V gene TRBV6-4; TRBD2 agrees at 12 bases. V lost 2 bases, J lost 7 bases, and 0 bases stayed unmatched. The CDR3 consists of 14 residues. From germline, CDR1 is MRHNA and CDR2 SNTAGT. CDR3 amino acids: CASSDGTSGNEQFF. In DNA form, the CDR3 reads TGTGCCAGCAGTGACGGGACTAGCGGGAATGAGCAGTTCTTC.

This clonotype was detected ten times or more. The chain is built from TRBV7-8 and TRBJ2-3; either TRBD1 or TRBD2 may fit D (5 bases each). CDR1 SGHVS and CDR2 FQNEAQ come from the germline V gene. V dropped 5 bases and J dropped 1 base, with 13 bases sitting between them. CDR3 length: 15 residues. The CDR3 DNA sequence: TGTGCCAGCAGCCCGGACCGAGGGGGCACAGATACGCAGTATTTT. Protein sequence: CASSPDRGGTDTQYF.

The table lists this clonotype with many counts. The chain uses TRBV9 and TRBJ2-3; 8 bases align to TRBD2. Germline lookup yields CDR1 SGDLS and CDR2 YYNGEE. V lost 6 bases to trimming and J lost 4 bases; unmatched junction nucleotides: 10. This CDR3 contains 15 residues. The chain's CDR3 is CASTLGVAGSDTQYF. In DNA form, the CDR3 reads TGTGCCAGCACCCTAGGGGTAGCGGGATCAGATACGCAGTATTTT.

This clonotype occurred many times. V usage is TRBV4-2 and J usage is TRBJ1-1; TRBD1 aligns across 11 bases. Germline CDR1 is LGHNA and CDR2 is YNFKEQ. The CDR3 loop spans 16 amino acids. Losses at the gene ends were 6 bases for V and 5 bases for J; bases not matched to a gene: 11. The CDR3 sequence: CASREGEDRGLTEAFF. The CDR3 DNA sequence: TGTGCCAGCAGGGAAGGGGAGGACAGGGGGCTGACTGAAGCTTTCTTT.

This clonotype was seen repeatedly, ten times or more. The chain joins TRBV28 to TRBJ2-7; tentatively, D is TRBD2 (6 bases). Deletions cut 6 bases from V and 3 bases from J, with 12 bases between. The CDR3 spans 13 residues. Germline lookup yields CDR1 MDHEN and CDR2 SYDVKM. The CDR3 DNA reads as TGTGCCAGCAGCCCACCGCGGGGCTACGAGCAGTACTTC. Translated: CASSPPRGYEQYF.

This chain links TRBV6-1 with TRBJ2-1, with D possibly being TRBD1 (7 bases). From germline, CDR1 is MNHNS and CDR2 SASEGT. The CDR3 runs to 18 residues. Trimming removed 6 bases from V and 4 bases from J, with 25 bases in between. As DNA, the CDR3 is TGTGCCAGCAGCTTTCAACCCCAACGCCAGGGGGGATACAATGAGCAGTTCTTC. Amino acid sequence: CASSFQPQRQGGYNEQFF.

The table lists this clonotype with many counts. This chain uses TRBV7-2 with TRBJ2-7, with D unclear. From germline, CDR1 is SGHTA and CDR2 FQGNSA. This CDR3 has 15 amino acids. The ends were cut back, 1 base at V and 0 bases at J, with 10 bases in the middle. This CDR3 reads CASSLDRWSSYEQYF. For the CDR3, the DNA is TGTGCCAGCAGCTTAGATCGGTGGAGCTCCTACGAGCAGTACTTC.

The table lists this clonotype with a few counts. The chain couples TRBV11-2 to TRBJ2-5; 12 bases match TRBD1. The CDR3 totals 15 residues. Germline V gene lookup returns CDR1 SGHAT and CDR2 FQNNGV. With 5 bases clipped from V and 2 bases from J, the junction kept 3 bases outside the gene matches. The CDR3, as DNA: TGTGCCAGCAGCACGGGACAGGGGGCGCAAGAGACCCAGTACTTC. Amino acids: CASSTGQGAQETQYF.

This clonotype appeared many times. The chain joins TRBV7-2 to TRBJ2-2; 9 bases match TRBD2. The CDR3 is made up of 16 amino acids. Germline values: CDR1 SGHTA, CDR2 FQGNSA. V dropped 4 bases and J dropped 8; count of bases not matched to a gene: 11. This CDR3 is CASSWSGRPTDGELFF. CDR3 sequence (DNA): TGTGCCAGCAGCTGGAGCGGGAGGCCCACAGATGGGGAGCTGTTTTTT.

The chain joins TRBV14 to TRBJ2-3, with 8 positions matching TRBD2. The germline V gene encodes CDR1 SGHDN and CDR2 FVKESK. V was clipped by 0 bases and J by 6 bases; unmatched bases: 8. CDR3 length: 16 amino acids. CDR3 sequence (DNA): TGTGCCAGCAGCCAAGATTTAGCGGGACATGGTGATACGCAGTATTTT. Translated, it gives CASSQDLAGHGDTQYF.